The clone carrying this TCR beta chain has just one count. V shed 1 base and J shed 3 bases, with 10 bases lying between them. CDR1 is SGHDT, CDR2 YYEEEE, per germline. This CDR3 has 14 residues. Data came from immunoSEQ multiplex PCR; TCRdb stores just in-frame clones and leaves some out. The data show under 200,000 clones, with roughly 94% seen just once and 0.64% held by the top ten. This record comes from a study of T cell responses to AZD1222 COVID-19 vaccine. The TCR comes from an adult in good health. The specimen comprised peripheral blood, sampled on day 0 of AZD1222 vaccination. The genes are TRBV5-6 and TRBJ2-5; D is possibly TRBD1 or TRBD2 (5 bases each). The CDR3 loop reads CASSLSGTEETQYF. The CDR3 region has the DNA TGTGCCAGCAGCTTGTCCGGGACGGAAGAGACCCAGTACTTC.